The text below deals with one TCR beta chain. What it binds is unknown. Method: immunoSEQ multiplex PCR; TCRdb's copy keeps in-frame clones and lacks some. The sample yields 80,000 to 100,000 clones, over 75% seen once. This entry comes from a study of T cell responses to AZD1222 COVID-19 vaccine. Study findings and constraints: Nearly half of spike-specific TCRs reportedly target variant regions that are unmutated in the B.1.351 and B.1.1.7 variants. Spike-specific TCR breadth and depth grew following two AZD1222 doses.

This TCR derives from an adult in good health. Source: peripheral blood, taken on day 0 of AZD1222 vaccination.

CDR3 in DNA: TGTGCCAGCAACACAGGACTAGCGGGGAGTAGTGAGCAGTTCTTC. Its translation is CASNTGLAGSSEQFF. The chain couples TRBV28 to TRBJ2-1; 12 nucleotides agree with TRBD2. This CDR3 spans 15 amino acids. The V gene end was trimmed by 7 bases and the J gene end by 9 bases; junction bases not matched to a gene: 10. Germline V CDR1 and CDR2: MDHEN, SYDVKM. The entire variable domain, with the rest obtained from reference TRBV28 and TRBJ2-1, is as follows: DVKVTQSSRYLVKRTGEKVFLECVQDMDHENMFWYRQDPGLGLRLIYFSYDVKMKEKGDIPEGYSVSREKKERFSLILESASTNQTSMYLCASNTGLAGSSEQFFGPGTRLTVL.